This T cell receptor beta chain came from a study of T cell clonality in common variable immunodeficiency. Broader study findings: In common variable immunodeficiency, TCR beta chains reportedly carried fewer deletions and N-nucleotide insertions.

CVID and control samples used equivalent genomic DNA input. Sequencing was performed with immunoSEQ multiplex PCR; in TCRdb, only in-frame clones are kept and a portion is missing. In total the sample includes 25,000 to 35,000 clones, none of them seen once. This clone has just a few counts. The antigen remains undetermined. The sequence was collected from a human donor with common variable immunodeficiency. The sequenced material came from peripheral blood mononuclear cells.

The CDR3 protein is CASSVLAGTDTQYF. The part of the CDR3 DNA that was read is TGTGCCAGCAGTGTGCTAGCGGGCACAGATACG. J is TRBJ2-3 and V is TRBV2; 7 nucleotides line up with TRBD2. From the germline J gene comes the end of the CDR3, since the read stops 3 residues before it. This CDR3 contains 14 residues. Trimming took 4 bases from V and 1 from J; bases not matched to a gene: 2. Looked up from germline, CDR1 is SNHLY and CDR2 is FYNNEI.